The clone carrying this T cell receptor beta chain was recorded only once. Profiling relied on immunoSEQ multiplex PCR, and the TCRdb table lists in-frame clones only, not all of them. The sample includes some 45,000 clones, around 80% of them seen just once. This record belongs to a study of OX40 agonist ivuxolimab in advanced cancers. This CDR3 spans 16 amino acids. The germline V gene has CDR1 LGHNA and CDR2 YSLEER. The V gene lost 2 bases and the J gene lost 3 bases, with 16 bases spanning the gap. The starting material was CD4+ or CD8+ T cells sorted from blood, obtained in a trial of the OX40 agonist ivuxolimab. The TCR sequence derives from an adult with an advanced solid tumor such as melanoma, head and neck, liver or kidney cancer. The chain has TRBV4-3 and TRBJ1-2, with TRBD1 as a possible D gene (5 bases). The CDR3 loop reads CASSQKTGANDYGYTF. The CDR3 DNA reads as TGCGCCAGCAGCCAAAAAACAGGCGCTAACGACTATGGCTACACCTTC.